The 9 T cell receptor beta chains in this list originate from one sample, sequenced in a study of blood T cell repertoires in COVID-19. The data were produced by immunoSEQ multiplex PCR, yet TCRdb's version contains in-frame clones alone and is incomplete. The sample includes under 75,000 clones, about 90% of them seen just once. Sequenced input: peripheral blood. The source of these receptors is a man aged 55 to 69 with active COVID-19.

The chain has TRBV11-1 and TRBJ1-1; 8 bases map to TRBD1. Germline CDR1 and CDR2: SGHAT and FQDESV (reference sequence). The junction had 3 bases not matched to a gene; V was cut back by 5 bases and J by 4 bases. This CDR3 spans 13 amino acids. The CDR3 region is CASSRTGGTEAFF. The CDR3 coding sequence is TGTGCCAGCAGCCGAACAGGGGGCACTGAAGCTTTCTTT.

The rearrangement links TRBV28 to TRBJ2-1, with D unresolved. This CDR3 has 17 residues. Germline values: CDR1 MDHEN, CDR2 SYDVKM. V was clipped by 5 bases and J by 0 bases, with 17 bases between them. CDR3 protein: CASSPSRLSSSYNEQFF. The CDR3 nucleotides read TGTGCCAGCAGTCCATCAAGATTATCGAGCTCCTACAATGAGCAGTTCTTC.

The chain employs TRBV5-4 and TRBJ2-7; 7 positions agree with TRBD2. J lost 7 bases, V lost 2 bases, and 12 bases had no gene match. Germline V lookup: CDR1 SGHNT, CDR2 YYREEE (reference sequence). The length of the CDR3 is 15 residues. Here the CDR3 reads CASSLGLAEPREQYF. The CDR3 DNA follows: TGTGCCAGCAGCTTAGGGCTAGCGGAACCCCGGGAGCAGTACTTC.

The rearrangement links TRBV19 to TRBJ1-1, with a possible D match to TRBD1 (6 bases). This CDR3 is built from 11 residues. Trimming stripped 6 bases from V and 10 bases from J, with 12 bases between. Per the germline V gene, CDR1 is LNHDA and CDR2 is SQIVND (reference sequence). The CDR3 coding sequence is TGTGCCAGTAGCGCGGGGGGCACAGCTTTCTTT. It translates to CASSAGGTAFF.

V gene TRBV11-3 combines with J gene TRBJ2-2, with TRBD1 identical over 8 bases. The J segment lost 5 bases and the V segment lost 6 bases, leaving 5 bases of the junction unmatched. Looked up from germline, CDR1 is SGHNT and CDR2 is YENEEA. This CDR3 comprises 14 residues. The CDR3 protein is CASRAGQATGELFF. CDR3 DNA: TGTGCCAGCAGGGCGGGACAGGCTACCGGGGAGCTGTTTTTT.

The V gene is TRBV5-6, the J gene TRBJ1-4; possibly TRBD1 for D (5 bases). The CDR3 sequence is 16 residues long. The germline V gene has CDR1 SGHDT and CDR2 YYEEEE. The V and J ends lost 1 base and 8 bases respectively, with 18 bases between them. The CDR3 nucleotides are TGTGCCAGCAGCTTGTGGATCTTAGGGGCGATCGAAAAACTGTTTTTT. Protein sequence: CASSLWILGAIEKLFF. Complete variable domain (other parts from reference TRBV5-6 and TRBJ1-4): DAGVTQSPTHLIKTRGQQVTLRCSPKSGHDTVSWYQQALGQGPQFIFQYYEEEERQRGNFPDRFSGHQFPNYSSELNVNALLLGDSALYLCASSLWILGAIEKLFFGSGTQLSVL.

This chain links TRBV1 with TRBJ2-3; TRBD2 is the table's D call and was not checked against the DNA. TRBV1 is flagged as a pseudogene. The CDR3 is 17 residues long. CDR3 sequence reads: CTSSQDKEGPPTDTQYF. The CDR3 DNA follows: TGCACCAGCAGCCAAGATAAGGAGGGACCCCCGACAGATACGCAGTATTTT.

The chain uses TRBV6-5 and TRBJ2-7; D is possibly TRBD1 (6 bases). The V gene's germline CDR1 is MNHEY and CDR2 SVGAGI. There are 12 residues in the CDR3. V was pared by 5 bases and J by 4 bases, with 9 bases between. CDR3 DNA: TGTGCCAGCAGTAGAGACAGGTACGAGCAGTACTTC. Encoded protein: CASSRDRYEQYF.

This clone has more than one count but fewer than ten. The chain uses TRBV4-2 and TRBJ2-7; the D is unclear. Germline CDR1 reads LGHNA; CDR2 reads YNFKEQ. V gave up 0 bases and J gave up 3 bases, with 9 bases separating them. The CDR3 is 14 amino acids. CDR3 nucleotides: TGTGCCAGCAGCCAAGAATACTTGCACTACGAGCAGTACTTC. Translated, it gives CASSQEYLHYEQYF.